This record concerns one T cell receptor (beta chain) sequence. This clonotype has only a few counts. Its antigen is still unknown. The junction and the germline gene differ at one end; a read error may be behind it. These data originate in a study of Graves' ophthalmopathy and Graves' hyperthyroidism (dated 2018 in TCRdb). Background for the entire study: Peripheral blood was collected at initial diagnosis, prior to any treatment. The study used TCR beta repertoire signatures to distinguish Graves' ophthalmopathy from Graves' hyperthyroidism and to predict progression to ophthalmopathy. In total, some 140 blood samples were TCR-sequenced: approximately 40 ophthalmopathy, some 80 hyperthyroidism and some 17 hyperthyroidism-to-ophthalmopathy patients. To explore V-J signatures that distinguish ophthalmopathy from hyperthyroidism, a discovery set of under 110 patients was enrolled, made up of 40 to 45 with ophthalmopathy and roughly 55 with stable hyperthyroidism. An independent validation cohort was composed of fewer than 20 hyperthyroidism patients and around 15 patients who later progressed from hyperthyroidism to ophthalmopathy. In more than five hyperthyroidism patients, T-cell repertoires of thyroid tissue and blood were compared. Once sampling was done, hyperthyroidism patients were given methimazole at a starting dose of 30 mg daily, while ophthalmopathy patients were given high-dose intravenous methylprednisolone. Paper-wide results and their limitations: No statistical method was used to set the sample size in advance, and the investigators knew which group each participant was assigned to. In validation, the model predicted ophthalmopathy progression with about 71% sensitivity and approximately 72% specificity; 12 predicted patients were CT-confirmed with GO in a median of around 6 months. Among expanded thyroid clonotypes with frequency above 0.001, most also showed up in blood, which suggests that blood repertoires may reflect the thyroid immune response. In cross-validation, the 13-signature model distinguished ophthalmopathy from stable hyperthyroidism with about 89% sensitivity and approximately 81% specificity, while in the test set the corresponding values were about 80% and 75%.

Stable hyperthyroidism was defined as no progression to ophthalmopathy within 18 months of follow-up. Hyperthyroidism patients were newly diagnosed, were aged 18 to 65 years, and had a disease duration under 2 months. Patients with other autoimmune diseases, uncontrolled infections, pregnancy or lactation were excluded from the study. Diagnosis was based on clinical symptoms, serum thyroxine, TRAb, thyroid ultrasound and orbital computed tomography. Using Ficoll-Paque density gradient centrifugation, PBMCs were isolated from 8.5 to 10 ml of fresh peripheral blood. Trizol reagent was used to extract the total RNA, and its quality was then checked on an Agilent 2100 Bioanalyzer. For repertoire sequencing, the TCR beta CDR3 regions were amplified from RNA transcripts. The first round of RT-PCR was done with HTBI primers and the Qiagen OneStep RT-PCR kit, and was followed by a second round of multiplex PCR, then size selection and purification. The libraries underwent paired-end sequencing with 100 bp reads on an Illumina HiSeq2000. The paper's processing steps were these. Reads were processed with SOAPnuke, discarding reads with adapters, uncalled bases, mean Phred below 15, or no exact constant-primer or identifier match. COPE v1.2.5 was used to merge high-quality paired reads. Each unique nucleotide sequence was defined as a clonotype, and clonotypes were aligned to IMGT TRB V, D and J references with MiTCR v1.1. Only V-J combinations with frequency above 0.0001 were analysed, covering approximately 99% of repertoires. A TCR clonal expansion and chaos score per V-J combination was defined as the ratio of F50 clonal expansion to chaos observed in the TCRdist matrix. Features were reduced by Welch's t-statistics and random forest to around 13 V-J combinations, which fed a naive Bayes classifier. The Morisita-Horn index was used to measure how similar the thyroid and blood repertoires were. Using fastp trimming at Q25 and MiXCR clonotype assembly, TCRdb reanalyzed the public sequencing data and kept in-frame beta chains. Rows with a matching CDR3 protein are joined into one entry that keeps the most common DNA and genes. The V and J calls were determined by TCRdb, not by the authors. The sample has about 39,000 distinct CDR3 sequences on record, approximately 55% of them singletons. Jointly, the top ten make up approximately 24% of the sample.

From cysteine to phenylalanine, the CDR3 is 12 amino acids long. The sequence is cut down to CDR3 DNA, 36 bases in frame from base 1. CDR1 and CDR2, per the germline V gene, are SQVTM and ANQGSEA. The receptor comes from an adult woman with stable Graves' hyperthyroidism. The sequence joins TRBV29-1 to TRBJ1-1; TRBD1 is a weak D gene call, 5 bases matching. The sample comprised peripheral blood. The DNA is TGCAGCGTTGAAGGACCGCGCCGGGGGACCCACTTT. It translates as CSVEGPRRGTHF.